This T cell receptor beta chain was recorded in a study of CD8+ T cells in alopecia areata. The study, taken as a whole, reports: Scalp lesions, especially in alopecia totalis/universalis, had higher clonality than normal scalp.

cDNA serving as the sequencing template came from extracted, reverse transcribed RNA. Sequenced by immunoSEQ multiplex PCR; TCRdb stores in-frame clones only, minus some. Here the sample spans 90,000 to 120,000 clones, approximately 61% being singletons. Germline V CDR1 and CDR2: SGHRS, YFSETQ. The CDR3 is 17 amino acids. Trimming removed 0 bases from V and 3 bases from J; junction bases left unmatched: 7. To note about this clone: Its antigen remains unknown.

The sequence was collected from a human donor with alopecia areata. Sequenced material: NKG2D-low CD8+ T cells sorted from blood. The chain is built from TRBV5-1 and TRBJ2-1; 9 bases match TRBD1. The CDR3 region has the DNA TGCGCCAGCAGCTTGGTCGGTGTGACAGGGGGCTACAATGAGCAGTTCTTC. Its protein product is CASSLVGVTGGYNEQFF.